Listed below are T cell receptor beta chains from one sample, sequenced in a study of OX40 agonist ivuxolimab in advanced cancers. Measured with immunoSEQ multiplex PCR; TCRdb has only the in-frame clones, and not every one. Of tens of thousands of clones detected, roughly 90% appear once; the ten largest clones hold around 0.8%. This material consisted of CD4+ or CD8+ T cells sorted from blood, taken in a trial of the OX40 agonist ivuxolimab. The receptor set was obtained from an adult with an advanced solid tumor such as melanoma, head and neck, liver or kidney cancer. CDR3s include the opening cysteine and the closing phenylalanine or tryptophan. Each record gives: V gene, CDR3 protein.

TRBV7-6 CASSLNPGDTQYF
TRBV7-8 CASSLSARTMENTIYF
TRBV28 CASTQAGTGPYEQYF
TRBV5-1 CASSLVGFEEQYF
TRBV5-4 CASSPPGSDTEAFF
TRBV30 CAWSVGQDSFATNEKLFF
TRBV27 CASRPGTRSNEQFF
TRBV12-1 CASSERGTSTDTQYF
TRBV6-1 CASRRERYNEQFF
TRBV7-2 CASSLRQGKGGYEQYF
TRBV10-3 CAISSRTSGTQETQYF
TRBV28 CASRRTEGGRSYEQYF
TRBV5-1 CASSLVRGLSSDTQYF
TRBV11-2 CASSSTSGGARGEQYF
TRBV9 CASSVEGRAAMGTEAFF
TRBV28 CASSLGYEQYF
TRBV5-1 CASSFGTSFDIQYF
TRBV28 CASSLDRAVGGYTF
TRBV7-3 CASSLRVSNQPQHF
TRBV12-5 CASGWGTSVNEQFF
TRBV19 CASSISEAGNTIYF
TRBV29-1 CSVGELAGVSYNEQFF
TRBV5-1 CASSLGTGASTDTQYF